These 20 T cell receptor beta chains were sequenced from one sample in a study of Ad26.COV2.S vaccination and SARS-CoV-2 variants. Libraries were prepared by immunoSEQ multiplex PCR; TCRdb keeps only in-frame clonotypes and omits some of them. Seen here are some 350,000 clones, 75% to 90% observed once, and the top ten hold around 5%. Treatment in this sample: over 15 received Ad26.COV2.S at low or high dose, single or two shots; 5 received placebo; per-sample allocation not given. Day 63 after the first vaccine or placebo injection was the time point for sampling. The starting material was peripheral blood, obtained in a trial of Ad26.COV2.S vaccine versus placebo. The receptor source for this set is a person between 18 and 65 years old who received the Ad26.COV2.S COVID-19 vaccine or a placebo.

This clone was observed once. The gene calls are TRBV29-1 and TRBJ2-5, with D perhaps TRBD1 (5 bases). With 5 bases removed from V and 0 bases from J, the gap between germline ends came to 13 bases. The CDR3 totals 14 residues. Germline V gene data show CDR1 as SQVTM and CDR2 as ANQGSEA. The CDR3 sequence: CSVSDSLYQETQYF. CDR3 DNA: TGCAGCGTTTCCGACAGTCTGTACCAAGAGACCCAGTACTTC.

Here the CDR3 DNA reads TGTGCCAGCAGCCACCTTACGGGGATCCAAGAGACCCAGTACTTC. Its translation: CASSHLTGIQETQYF. V gene TRBV3-1 (or the pseudogene TRBV3-2) combines with J gene TRBJ2-5; the D gene is possibly TRBD2 (5 bases). The CDR3 extends over 15 amino acids. The germline gives CDR1 LGHDT, CDR2 YNNKEL (reference sequence). Trimming shortened V by 3 bases and J by 1 base, and 12 bases separated the two germline ends.

The V call is TRBV7-9, the J call TRBJ2-3, with a possible D match to TRBD2 (5 bases). Germline CDR1 is SEHNR and CDR2 is FQNEAQ (reference sequence). There are 15 residues in the CDR3. V was clipped by 3 bases and J by 6 bases, with 16 bases between them. The CDR3 bases are TGTGCCAGCAGCTTTTACGGGAACTTACCCGATACGCAGTATTTT. Residues: CASSFYGNLPDTQYF.

The chain's CDR3 is CASKTEGRTNTEAFF. CDR3 bases: TGTGCCAGCAAAACTGAGGGCAGAACCAACACTGAAGCTTTCTTT. J is TRBJ1-1 and V is TRBV6-5, with D uncertain. The CDR3 sequence is 15 residues long. Trimming pared 7 bases from V and 2 bases from J, leaving 17 bases between. Germline V gene lookup returns CDR1 MNHEY and CDR2 SVGAGI.

The rearrangement uses TRBV30 and TRBJ2-7, with TRBD1 matching 7 bases. V lost 2 bases, J lost 7 bases, and 5 bases stayed unmatched. The CDR3 consists of 12 residues. From germline, CDR1 is GTSNPN and CDR2 SVGIG (reference sequence). CDR3 nucleotides: TGTGCCTGGAGTCCAACAGGGGTGGAGCAGTACGTC. Translating gives CAWSPTGVEQYV.

In its sample, this clone was seen a few times. The chain combines TRBV6-5 with TRBJ1-2; D possibly corresponds to TRBD1 (5 bases). The CDR3 covers 14 residues. From germline, CDR1 is MNHEY and CDR2 SVGAGI. Deletions cut 6 bases from V and 4 bases from J, with 15 bases between. The CDR3 region is CASSINPGSYGYTF. CDR3 nucleotides: TGTGCCAGCAGCATCAATCCAGGGTCCTATGGCTACACCTTC.

The chain employs TRBV6-5 and TRBJ1-1; no definite D call. The CDR3 is 13 amino acids. Trimming pared 5 bases from V and 2 bases from J, leaving 9 bases between. CDR1 and CDR2 from the germline V gene are MNHEY and SVGAGI. CDR3 bases: TGTGCCAGCAGTACCCGTGACAACACTGAAGCTTTCTTT. It encodes CASSTRDNTEAFF.

The gene calls are TRBV19 and TRBJ2-2; weak D call: TRBD2 (6 bases). CDR1 is LNHDA and CDR2 is SQIVND in the germline V gene (reference sequence). V was clipped by 9 bases and J by 2 bases, with 13 bases between them. CDR3 size: 14 residues. The CDR3 DNA reads TGTGCCAGCCAACCGGGACTCAACACCGGGGAGCTGTTTTTT. Amino acids: CASQPGLNTGELFF.

The V gene is TRBV7-2, the J gene TRBJ1-1, with no clear D. Between the trimmed V and J ends, which lost 2 bases and 4 bases, there was a span of 8 bases. The germline V gene encodes CDR1 SGHTA and CDR2 FQGNSA. The length of the CDR3 is 13 residues. CDR3 region: CASSLRQTTEAFF. For the CDR3, the DNA is TGTGCCAGCAGCTTAAGACAAACCACTGAAGCTTTCTTT.

V usage is TRBV4-3 and J usage is TRBJ2-3; no definite D call. This CDR3 spans 13 amino acids. CDR1 LGHNA and CDR2 YSLEER come from the germline V gene. Trimming pared 6 bases from V and 3 bases from J, leaving 10 bases between. The CDR3 spells CASRSVMTDTQYF. The CDR3 coding sequence is TGCGCCAGCAGGTCGGTGATGACAGATACGCAGTATTTT.

V usage is TRBV18 and J usage is TRBJ1-4; unclear D gene. The CDR3 consists of 15 residues. V dropped 2 bases and J dropped 2 bases, with 9 bases sitting between them. Germline CDR1 reads KGHSH; CDR2 reads LQKENI. The CDR3 spells CASSPVVVTNEKLFF. The CDR3 coding sequence is TGTGCCAGCTCACCAGTGGTAGTGACTAATGAAAAACTGTTTTTT.

The chain couples TRBV6-6 to TRBJ2-3; no definite D call. Germline CDR1 reads MNHNY; CDR2 reads SVGAGI (reference sequence). This CDR3 spans 15 amino acids. Trimming left V 3 bases short and J 0 bases short, with 10 bases between. DNA for the CDR3: TGTGCCAGCAGTTATAACCCTCCTAGCACAGATACGCAGTATTTT. Translating it yields CASSYNPPSTDTQYF.

The rearrangement joins TRBV5-4 to TRBJ2-4, with 8 bases lining up with TRBD1. This CDR3 has 15 amino acids. V gave up 4 bases and J gave up 0 bases; unmatched junction bases: 3. Per germline, CDR1 SGHNT and CDR2 YYREEE (reference sequence). DNA of the CDR3: TGTGCCAGCAGCGGCGGACAGGGAGCCAAAAACATTCAGTACTTC. This sequence encodes CASSGGQGAKNIQYF.

The gene calls are TRBV4-3 and TRBJ2-7; D unresolved. This CDR3 spans 14 amino acids. From germline, CDR1 is LGHNA and CDR2 YSLEER. V was clipped by 9 bases and J by 3 bases, with 18 bases between them. CDR3 DNA sequence: TGCGCCAGGGGGAACACTGAGCCCTTCTACGAGCAGTACGTC. Its translation: CARGNTEPFYEQYV.

This clone has more than one count but fewer than ten. This chain connects TRBV11-3 to TRBJ1-2; D unresolved. V lost 1 base and J lost 8, with 14 bases in between. Germline V gene data show CDR1 as SGHNT and CDR2 as YENEEA. This CDR3 has 14 amino acids. CDR3 residues: CASSLGVRAGGYTF. CDR3 coding DNA: TGTGCCAGCAGCTTAGGGGTCCGGGCCGGGGGCTACACCTTC.

This chain uses TRBV5-5 with TRBJ2-7; D gene uncertain. V was pared by 0 bases and J by 0 bases, with 10 bases between. Per germline, CDR1 SGHKS and CDR2 YYEKEE (reference sequence). CDR3 length: 15 amino acids. The CDR3 DNA follows: TGTGCCAGCAGCTTGGGACTCTGGAGCTCCTACGAGCAGTACTTC. This codes for CASSLGLWSSYEQYF.

This chain uses TRBV11-2 with TRBJ1-2; D is unclear. Trimming left V 0 bases short and J 8 bases short, with 16 bases between. The CDR3 extends over 15 amino acids. Germline CDR1 reads SGHAT; CDR2 reads FQNNGV. The CDR3 DNA reads TGTGCCAGCAGCTTAGATCTAAGGGATTTCGGCGGCTACACCTTC. It is translated as CASSLDLRDFGGYTF.

This sequence joins TRBV18 and TRBJ2-5; TRBD1 matches 7 bases. J was trimmed by 1 base and V by 6 bases; bases with no gene match: 5. The CDR3 extends over 14 amino acids. Germline V gene data show CDR1 as KGHSH and CDR2 as LQKENI. CDR3 nucleotide sequence: TGTGCCAGCTCGGACAGGAGATCCCAAGAGACCCAGTACTTC. Protein: CASSDRRSQETQYF.

The V gene is TRBV5-5, the J gene TRBJ2-2; 8 nucleotides agree with TRBD2. The CDR3 contains 19 residues. Germline lookup yields CDR1 SGHKS and CDR2 YYEKEE (reference sequence). The J segment lost 0 bases and the V segment lost 0 bases, leaving 10 bases of the junction unmatched. The CDR3 loop reads CASSLASLAGLANTGELFF. The CDR3 DNA follows: TGTGCCAGCAGCTTGGCCTCTCTAGCGGGCTTAGCGAACACCGGGGAGCTGTTTTTT.

The CDR3 is CASSPAKGLYEQYF. The DNA of the CDR3 is TGCGCCAGCAGTCCAGCGAAGGGACTCTACGAGCAGTACTTC. V gene TRBV10-2 combines with J gene TRBJ2-7; TRBD2 is a possible D gene (6 bases). The CDR3 sequence is 14 residues long. Germline-derived CDR1 and CDR2 are WSHSY and SAAADI. V was clipped by 5 bases and J by 3 bases, with 14 bases between them.